The present entry profiles one T cell receptor (beta chain) with its context. Per germline, CDR1 MNHNS and CDR2 SASEGT. V gave up 4 bases and J gave up 4 bases, with 10 bases separating them. The CDR3 is made up of 13 amino acids. Using its own MiXCR run on the RT-PCR reads, TCRdb lists one record per CDR3 protein. Of about 680,000 distinct CDR3 sequences listed, 12% to 15% are singletons. This receptor was obtained from a female donor in good health, serving as a healthy control. Sequenced material: memory CD4+ T cells from blood. V and J are TRBV6-1 and TRBJ1-1; perhaps TRBD1 as D (5 bases). CDR3 nucleotide sequence: TGTGCCAGCAGTGGGTCGAGGGGCACTGAAGCTTTCTTT. Its protein is CASSGSRGTEAFF.